In this sample, the clone carrying this T cell receptor beta chain turned up a few times. The antigen remains undetermined. At one of its ends the junction is not consistent with the germline gene, which may arise from a read error. The entry originates in a study of T cells in Graves' hyperthyroidism and ophthalmopathy. The study's findings and limits: Also found in blood were most expanded thyroid clonotypes above 0.001.

TCR beta CDR3 region amplification was performed from RNA transcripts. RT-PCR in the first round (using the HTBI primer set) targeted the TCR CDR3. TCRdb processed the multiplex PCR reads anew with MiXCR; each CDR3 protein has one entry. The sample holds approximately 690,000 distinct CDR3 sequences, around 20% seen once. Diagnostic decisions used clinical symptoms, serum thyroxine and TRAb, thyroid ultrasound and orbital computed tomography. CDR3 length: 14 residues. From germline, CDR1 is KGHDR and CDR2 SFDVKD. The genes are TRBV24-1 and TRBJ2-5; no firm D call. The source material was blood. This clonotype was sampled from a man aged 25 to 40 with Graves' ophthalmopathy. The CDR3 nucleotides are TGTGCCACCAGTGATTTAGCCAGCCAAGGGACCCAGTACTTC. Translation: CATSDLASQGTQYF.